This T cell receptor (beta chain) was obtained from a study of blood T cells in healthy people across ages. Study background: There was about one barcoded beta molecule captured by template switching per two T cells. Findings and limits, study-wide: Among long-lived donors, naive CD4+ cells were more numerous and diversity higher than in aged donors. Possibly, changes in expanded clonotypes were confounded because donor CMV status was unknown.

The use of a sample-barcoded 5' primer and a J-beta primer mix characterized a second PCR of about 6 to 12 cycles. MiXCR, run by TCRdb on the 5' RACE reads, gives a single entry per CDR3 protein. In the table there are under 1,100,000 distinct CDR3 sequences, almost 25% of which are singletons. This clonotype was picked up one time. What it binds is not known. The V and J ends lost 3 bases and 4 bases respectively, with 14 bases between them. The length of the CDR3 is 15 residues. Germline CDR1 and CDR2: MDHEN and SYDVKM. Total RNA amounts of at least 6 micrograms were extracted per sample. Another study also made use of these data, one on T cells of mothers and their children.

The TCR was taken from a girl aged 2-10 years in good health. The sample was blood. V is TRBV28 and J is TRBJ2-3; D may be TRBD1 (6 bases). CDR3 bases: TGTGCCAGCAGTTTCCGAACAGGGTACGCAGATACGCAGTATTTT. Translating gives CASSFRTGYADTQYF.